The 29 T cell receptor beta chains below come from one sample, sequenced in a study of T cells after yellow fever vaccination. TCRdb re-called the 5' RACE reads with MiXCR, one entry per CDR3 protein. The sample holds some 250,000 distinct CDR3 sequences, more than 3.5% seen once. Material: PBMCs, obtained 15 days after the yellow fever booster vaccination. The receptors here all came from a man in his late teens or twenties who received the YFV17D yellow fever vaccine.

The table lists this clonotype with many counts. CDR3 in DNA: TGCAGTGCCGCTGGGGGGGCGGAACAGCCCCAGCATTTT. It codes for CSAAGGAEQPQHF. The chain recombines TRBV20-1 with TRBJ1-5; possibly TRBD1 for D (6 bases). Trimming removed 6 bases from V and 7 bases from J, with 16 bases in between. From germline, CDR1 is DFQATT and CDR2 SNEGSKA (reference sequence). The CDR3 is 13 residues long.

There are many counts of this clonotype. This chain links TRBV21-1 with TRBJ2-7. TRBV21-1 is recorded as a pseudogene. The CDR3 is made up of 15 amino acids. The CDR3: CASSTYRETSYEQYF. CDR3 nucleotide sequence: TGTGCCAGCAGCACCTACAGGGAGACATCCTACGAGCAGTACTTC.

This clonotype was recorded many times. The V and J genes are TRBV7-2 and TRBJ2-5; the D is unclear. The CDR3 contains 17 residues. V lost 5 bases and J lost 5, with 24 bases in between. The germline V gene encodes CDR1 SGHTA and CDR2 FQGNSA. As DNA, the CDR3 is TGTGCCAGCAGCCGACAAAATAGGGCGCGGTGGGTGGAGACCCAGTACTTC. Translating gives CASSRQNRARWVETQYF.

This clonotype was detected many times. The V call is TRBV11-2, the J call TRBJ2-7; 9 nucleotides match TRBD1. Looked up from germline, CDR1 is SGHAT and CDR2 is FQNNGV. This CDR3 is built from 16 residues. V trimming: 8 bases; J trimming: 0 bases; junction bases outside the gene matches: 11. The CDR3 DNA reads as TGTGCCAGCGGAACGACGGGACAGGGATACTCCTACGAGCAGTACTTC. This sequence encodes CASGTTGQGYSYEQYF.

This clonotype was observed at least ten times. The CDR3 loop reads CASTRENTGELFF. The CDR3 DNA follows: TGTGCCAGCACCCGGGAGAACACCGGGGAGCTGTTTTTT. The rearrangement links TRBV9 to TRBJ2-2; D may be TRBD2 (5 bases). Germline assignment: CDR1 SGDLS and CDR2 YYNGEE. CDR3 size: 13 residues. V was pared by 6 bases and J by 1 base, with 7 bases between.

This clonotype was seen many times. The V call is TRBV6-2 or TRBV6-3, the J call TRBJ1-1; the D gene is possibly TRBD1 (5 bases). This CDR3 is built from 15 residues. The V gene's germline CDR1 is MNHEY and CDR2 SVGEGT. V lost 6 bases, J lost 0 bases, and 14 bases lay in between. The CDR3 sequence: CASSEQALMNTEAFF. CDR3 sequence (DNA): TGTGCCAGCAGCGAACAGGCCCTAATGAACACTGAAGCTTTCTTT.

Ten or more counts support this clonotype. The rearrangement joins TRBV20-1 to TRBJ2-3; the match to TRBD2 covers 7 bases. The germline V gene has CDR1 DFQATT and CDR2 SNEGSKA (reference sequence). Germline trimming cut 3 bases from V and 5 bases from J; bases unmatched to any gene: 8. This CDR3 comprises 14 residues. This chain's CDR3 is CSASGAPGGDTQYF. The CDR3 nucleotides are TGCAGTGCTAGTGGAGCCCCGGGGGGAGATACGCAGTATTTT.

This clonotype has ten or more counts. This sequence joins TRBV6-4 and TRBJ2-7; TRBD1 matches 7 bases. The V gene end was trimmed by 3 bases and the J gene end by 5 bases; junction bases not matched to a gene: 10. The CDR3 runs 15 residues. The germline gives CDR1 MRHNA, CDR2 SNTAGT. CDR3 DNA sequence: TGTGCCAGCAGTGAGGGGCCAGGGGGAAGAGACGAGCAGTACTTC. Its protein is CASSEGPGGRDEQYF.

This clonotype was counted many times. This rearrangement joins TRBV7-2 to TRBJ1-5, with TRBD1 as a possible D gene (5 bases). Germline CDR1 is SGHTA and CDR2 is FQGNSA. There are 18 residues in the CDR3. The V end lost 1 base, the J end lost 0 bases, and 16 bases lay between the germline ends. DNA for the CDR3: TGTGCCAGCAGCTTAGTCCCCCGGGACGCCCTTAGCAATCAGCCCCAGCATTTT. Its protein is CASSLVPRDALSNQPQHF.

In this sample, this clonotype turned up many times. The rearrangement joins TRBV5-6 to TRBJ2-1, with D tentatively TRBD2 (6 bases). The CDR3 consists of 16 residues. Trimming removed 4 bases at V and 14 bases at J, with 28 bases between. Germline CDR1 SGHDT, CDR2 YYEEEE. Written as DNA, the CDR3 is TGTGCCAGCAGCCCCGCGACGGGACTGGGCTTTATCAAGAAGTTCTTC. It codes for CASSPATGLGFIKKFF.

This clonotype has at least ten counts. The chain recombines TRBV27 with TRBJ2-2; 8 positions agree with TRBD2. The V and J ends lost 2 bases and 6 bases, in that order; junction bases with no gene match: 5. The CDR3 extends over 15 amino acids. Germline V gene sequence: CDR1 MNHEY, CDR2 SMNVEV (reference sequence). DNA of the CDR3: TGTGCCAGCAGTTTACCCAGCGGGGGTGCCGGGGAGCTGTTTTTT. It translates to CASSLPSGGAGELFF.

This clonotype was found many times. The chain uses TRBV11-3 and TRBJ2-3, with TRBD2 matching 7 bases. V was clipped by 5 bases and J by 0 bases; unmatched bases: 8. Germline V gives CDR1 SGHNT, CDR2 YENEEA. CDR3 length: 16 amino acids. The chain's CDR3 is CASSPHAGVSTDTQYF. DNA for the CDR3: TGTGCCAGCAGCCCTCACGCGGGGGTGAGCACAGATACGCAGTATTTT.

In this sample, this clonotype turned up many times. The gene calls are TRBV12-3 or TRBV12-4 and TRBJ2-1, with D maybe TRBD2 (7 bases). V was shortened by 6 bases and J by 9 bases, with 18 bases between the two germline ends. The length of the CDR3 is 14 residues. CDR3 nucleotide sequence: TGTGCCAGCAGGAGGGCGGGGGCCCCCGGTGAGCAGTTCTTC. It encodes CASRRAGAPGEQFF.

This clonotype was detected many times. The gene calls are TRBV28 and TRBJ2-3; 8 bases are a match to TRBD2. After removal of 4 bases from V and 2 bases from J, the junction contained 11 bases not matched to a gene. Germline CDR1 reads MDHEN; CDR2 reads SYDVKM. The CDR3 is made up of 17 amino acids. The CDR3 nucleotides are TGTGCCAGCAGTTCCCCGGTAGCGGGGACGAACACAGATACGCAGTATTTT. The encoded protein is CASSSPVAGTNTDTQYF.

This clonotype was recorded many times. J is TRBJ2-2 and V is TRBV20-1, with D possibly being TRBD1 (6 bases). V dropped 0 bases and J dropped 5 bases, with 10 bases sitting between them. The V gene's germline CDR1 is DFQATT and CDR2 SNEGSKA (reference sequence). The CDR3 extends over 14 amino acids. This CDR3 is CSARDDRLTGELFF. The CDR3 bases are TGCAGTGCTAGAGATGACAGGCTAACCGGGGAGCTGTTTTTT.

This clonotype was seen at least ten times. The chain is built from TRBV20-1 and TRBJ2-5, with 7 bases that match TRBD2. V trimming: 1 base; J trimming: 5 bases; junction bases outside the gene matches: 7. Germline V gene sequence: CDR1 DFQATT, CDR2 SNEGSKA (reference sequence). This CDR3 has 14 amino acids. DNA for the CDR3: TGCAGTGCTAGAGCCCCGGGACTAACGGAGACCCAGTACTTC. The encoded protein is CSARAPGLTETQYF.

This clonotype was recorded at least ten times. CDR3 sequence reads: CASSPLAGGLGDTQYF. CDR3 bases: TGTGCCAGCTCACCATTAGCGGGGGGGCTCGGAGATACGCAGTATTTT. The rearrangement uses TRBV18 and TRBJ2-3, with 11 bases fitting TRBD2. This CDR3 is 16 amino acids long. Germline V gene lookup returns CDR1 KGHSH and CDR2 LQKENI. V lost 2 bases to trimming and J lost 5 bases; unmatched junction nucleotides: 6.

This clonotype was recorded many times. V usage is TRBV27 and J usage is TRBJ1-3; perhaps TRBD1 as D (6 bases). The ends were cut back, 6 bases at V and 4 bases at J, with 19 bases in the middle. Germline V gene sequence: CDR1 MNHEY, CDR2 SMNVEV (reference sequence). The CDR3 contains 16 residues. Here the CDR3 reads CASSLTGFWAGNTIYF. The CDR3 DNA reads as TGTGCCAGCAGCCTCACAGGGTTTTGGGCAGGAAACACCATATATTTT.

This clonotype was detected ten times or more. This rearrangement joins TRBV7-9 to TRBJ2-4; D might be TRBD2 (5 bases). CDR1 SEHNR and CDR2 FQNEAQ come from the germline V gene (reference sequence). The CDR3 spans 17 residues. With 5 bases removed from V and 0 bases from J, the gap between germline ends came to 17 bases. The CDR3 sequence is CASSPQPLGIAKNIQYF. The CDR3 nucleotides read TGTGCCAGCAGCCCCCAGCCCCTCGGGATAGCCAAAAACATTCAGTACTTC.

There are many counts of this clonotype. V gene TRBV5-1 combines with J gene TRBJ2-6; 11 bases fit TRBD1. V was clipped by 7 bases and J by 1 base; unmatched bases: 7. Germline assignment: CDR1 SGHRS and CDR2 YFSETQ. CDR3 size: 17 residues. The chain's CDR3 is CASAYGTGGSGANVLTF. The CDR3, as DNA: TGCGCCAGCGCGTACGGGACAGGGGGTTCTGGGGCCAACGTCCTGACTTTC.

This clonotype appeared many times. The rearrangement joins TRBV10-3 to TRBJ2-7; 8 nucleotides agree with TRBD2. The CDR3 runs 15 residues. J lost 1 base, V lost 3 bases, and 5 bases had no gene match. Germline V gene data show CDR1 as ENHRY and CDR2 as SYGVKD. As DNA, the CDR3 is TGTGCCATCAGTGATAGTCTAGCGGGTTCCTACGAGCAGTACTTC. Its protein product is CAISDSLAGSYEQYF.

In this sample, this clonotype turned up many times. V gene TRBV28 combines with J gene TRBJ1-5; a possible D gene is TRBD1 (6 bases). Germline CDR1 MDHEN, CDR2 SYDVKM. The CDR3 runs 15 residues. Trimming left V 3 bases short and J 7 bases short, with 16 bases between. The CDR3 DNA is TGTGCCAGCAGTTTCCGCAGGGGCGCAGAACAGCCCCAGCATTTT. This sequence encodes CASSFRRGAEQPQHF.

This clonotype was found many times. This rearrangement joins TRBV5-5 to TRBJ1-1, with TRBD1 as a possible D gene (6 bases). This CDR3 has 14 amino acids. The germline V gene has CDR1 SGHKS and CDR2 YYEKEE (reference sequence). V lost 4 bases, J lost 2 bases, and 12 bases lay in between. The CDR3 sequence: CASSPGGANTEAFF. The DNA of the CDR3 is TGTGCCAGCAGCCCGGGGGGGGCCAACACTGAAGCTTTCTTT.

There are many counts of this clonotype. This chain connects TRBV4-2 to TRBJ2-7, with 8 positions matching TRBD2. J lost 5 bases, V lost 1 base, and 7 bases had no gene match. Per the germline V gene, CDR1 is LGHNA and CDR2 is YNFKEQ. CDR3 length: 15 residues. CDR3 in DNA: TGTGCCAGCAGCCAAGCGGGGACTAGGTCCCACGAGCAGTACTTC. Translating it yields CASSQAGTRSHEQYF.

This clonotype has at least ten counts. CDR3 sequence reads: CASSFLDRHEQFF. Written as DNA, the CDR3 is TGCGCCAGCAGCTTTCTGGACAGACATGAGCAGTTCTTC. This chain uses TRBV5-1 with TRBJ2-1; TRBD1 is a possible D gene (6 bases). The CDR3 length is 13 residues. V was clipped by 2 bases and J by 8 bases, with 11 bases between them. Germline CDR1 and CDR2: SGHRS and YFSETQ. The variable domain in full, completed from reference TRBV5-1 and TRBJ2-1, reads KAGVTQTPRYLIKTRGQQVTLSCSPISGHRSVSWYQQTPGQGLQFLFEYFSETQRNKGNFPGRFSGRQFSNSRSEMNVSTLELGDSALYLCASSFLDRHEQFFGPGTRLTVL.

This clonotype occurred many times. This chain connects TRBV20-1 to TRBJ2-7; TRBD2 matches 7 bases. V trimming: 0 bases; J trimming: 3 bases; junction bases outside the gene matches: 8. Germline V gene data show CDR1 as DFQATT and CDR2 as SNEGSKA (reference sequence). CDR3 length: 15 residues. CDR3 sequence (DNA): TGCAGTGCTAGAGATCCATCAGCTAGCGGCTACGAGCAGTACTTC. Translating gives CSARDPSASGYEQYF.

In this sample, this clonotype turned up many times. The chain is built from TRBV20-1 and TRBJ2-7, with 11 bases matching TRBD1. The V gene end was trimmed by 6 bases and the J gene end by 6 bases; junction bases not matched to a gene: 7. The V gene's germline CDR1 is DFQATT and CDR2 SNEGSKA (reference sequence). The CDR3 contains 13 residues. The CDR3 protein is CSASQGQGGEQYF. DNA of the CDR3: TGCAGTGCCTCTCAGGGACAGGGGGGCGAGCAGTACTTC.

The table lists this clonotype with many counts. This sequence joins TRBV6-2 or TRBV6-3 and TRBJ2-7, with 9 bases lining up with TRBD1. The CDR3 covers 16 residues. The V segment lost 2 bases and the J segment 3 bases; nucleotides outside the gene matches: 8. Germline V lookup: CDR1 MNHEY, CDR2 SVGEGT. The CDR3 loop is CASSYLGTGRFYEQYF. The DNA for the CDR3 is TGTGCCAGCAGTTACCTCGGGACAGGGAGGTTCTACGAGCAGTACTTC.

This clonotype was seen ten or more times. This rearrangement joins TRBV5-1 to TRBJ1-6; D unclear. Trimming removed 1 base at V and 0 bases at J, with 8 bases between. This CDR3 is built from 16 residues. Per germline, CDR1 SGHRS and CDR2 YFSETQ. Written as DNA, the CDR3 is TGCGCCAGCAGCTTGTTTCGGAGCTCCTATAATTCACCCCTCCACTTT. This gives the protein CASSLFRSSYNSPLHF.